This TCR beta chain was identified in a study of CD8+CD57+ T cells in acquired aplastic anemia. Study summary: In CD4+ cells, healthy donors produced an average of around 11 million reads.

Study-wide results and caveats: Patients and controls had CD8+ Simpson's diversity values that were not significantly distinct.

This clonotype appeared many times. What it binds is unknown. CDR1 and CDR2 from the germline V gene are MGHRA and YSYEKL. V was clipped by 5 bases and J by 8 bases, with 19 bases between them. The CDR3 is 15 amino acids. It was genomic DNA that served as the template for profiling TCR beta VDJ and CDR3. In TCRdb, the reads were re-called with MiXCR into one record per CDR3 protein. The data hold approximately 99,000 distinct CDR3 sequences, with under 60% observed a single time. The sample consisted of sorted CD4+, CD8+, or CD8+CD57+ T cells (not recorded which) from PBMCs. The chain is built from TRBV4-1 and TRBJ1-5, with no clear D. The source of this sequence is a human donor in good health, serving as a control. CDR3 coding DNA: TGCGCCAGCAGCTCGCTCCTCCTTGGGGTTGAGCCCCAGCATTTT. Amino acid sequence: CASSSLLLGVEPQHF.